Listed here are 18 T cell receptor beta chains from one sample, sequenced in a study of T cell repertoires in cytomegalovirus infection. Each CDR3 protein gets one entry after TCRdb re-called the reads with MiXCR. In the table there are a few hundred thousand distinct CDR3 sequences, around 18% of which are singletons. Material: PBMCs. The receptors were sampled from a human donor in good health (CMV status not recorded). Some clones in this sample may be carry-over from other donors' samples.

The gene calls are TRBV6-5 and TRBJ1-1; D ambiguous. Looked up from germline, CDR1 is MNHEY and CDR2 is SVGAGI. This CDR3 spans 13 amino acids. Trimming removed 5 bases from V and 10 bases from J, with 17 bases in between. CDR3 region: CASSRILSGVAFF. In nucleotides, the CDR3 is TGTGCCAGCAGTCGAATATTAAGCGGCGTAGCTTTCTTT.

Many counts were recorded for this clonotype. The chain links TRBV2 to TRBJ1-2; TRBD1 might be the D (5 bases). The length of the CDR3 is 15 residues. Trimming cost V 3 bases and J 0 bases, with 11 bases left between them. CDR1 and CDR2 from the germline V gene are SNHLY and FYNNEI. CDR3 sequence (DNA): TGTGCCAGCAGTGAGTGGGCAGGGACTAACTATGGCTACACCTTC. Protein product: CASSEWAGTNYGYTF.

The genes are TRBV7-8 and TRBJ2-7, with D unresolved. CDR1 is SGHVS and CDR2 is FQNEAQ in the germline V gene. The CDR3 sequence is 14 residues long. The V and J ends lost 5 bases and 3 bases respectively, with 14 bases between them. The CDR3 is CASSPGRVNYEQYF. In DNA form, the CDR3 reads TGTGCCAGCAGCCCTGGACGGGTAAACTACGAGCAGTACTTC.

This clonotype was observed at least ten times. This chain links TRBV7-8 with TRBJ2-7; 10 bases align to TRBD2. This CDR3 comprises 18 residues. Trimming cost V 1 base and J 4 bases; bases outside gene matches: 13. The germline gives CDR1 SGHVS, CDR2 FQNEAQ. CDR3 nucleotide sequence: TGTGCCAGCAGCTTAGGCCCTAGCGGGAGATATCTGGGGTACGAGCAGTACTTC. Protein: CASSLGPSGRYLGYEQYF.

This clonotype was seen more than once but under ten times. The chain employs TRBV12-3 or TRBV12-4 and TRBJ2-5, with 8 bases lining up with TRBD2. Losses at the gene ends were 1 base for V and 3 bases for J; bases not matched to a gene: 7. The CDR3 runs 16 residues. The CDR3 coding sequence is TGTGCCAGCAGTTTAGGGATGGCGGGGGGTAAAGAGACCCAGTACTTC. This codes for CASSLGMAGGKETQYF.

The rearrangement uses TRBV7-2 and TRBJ2-3, with 7 bases aligning to TRBD2. Germline V gene sequence: CDR1 SGHTA, CDR2 FQGNSA. With 2 bases clipped from V and 4 bases from J, the junction kept 15 bases outside the gene matches. The CDR3 consists of 18 residues. CDR3 bases: TGTGCCAGCAGCTTAAGCTCAGCGGGACGGCGGGTCGCAGATACGCAGTATTTT. This sequence encodes CASSLSSAGRRVADTQYF.

To note about this clonotype: A much larger clone lies one base from this, so it may be a read error. The chain combines TRBV7-9 with TRBJ2-1; TRBD1 matches 7 bases. Germline V gene sequence: CDR1 SEHNR, CDR2 FQNEAQ (reference sequence). The CDR3 sequence is 13 residues long. In DNA, the CDR3 is TGTGCCAGCAGCCCCGGACAGGCAAGTGAGCTGTTCTTC. Protein: CASSPGQASELFF.

This clonotype occurred a few times. V and J are TRBV2 and TRBJ1-1; D is undetermined. V was pared by 7 bases and J by 4 bases, with 13 bases between. The CDR3 spans 13 residues. The germline CDR1 and CDR2 sequences are SNHLY and FYNNEI. CDR3 in DNA: TGTGCCAGCACGTCCAGTCGGGTCACTGAAGCTTTCTTT. It encodes CASTSSRVTEAFF.

There are a few counts of this clonotype. This chain uses TRBV28 with TRBJ2-3; D remains unclear. Trimming pared 5 bases from V and 7 bases from J, leaving 10 bases between. The germline V gene has CDR1 MDHEN and CDR2 SYDVKM. The CDR3 has 12 amino acids. This chain's CDR3 is CASSASENTQYF. CDR3 in DNA: TGTGCCAGCAGTGCGAGCGAAAATACGCAGTATTTT.

The table lists this clonotype with many counts. The chain couples TRBV7-2 to TRBJ2-1; D gene ambiguous. From germline, CDR1 is SGHTA and CDR2 FQGNSA. There are 13 residues in the CDR3. With 2 bases removed from V and 8 bases from J, the gap between germline ends came to 10 bases. CDR3 bases: TGTGCCAGCAGCTTAAATGCCCTCGATGAGCAGTTCTTC. Encoded protein: CASSLNALDEQFF.

This clonotype was detected only a few times. The J gene is TRBJ2-5, the V gene TRBV2; a weak D match, TRBD2 (5 bases). Germline-derived CDR1 and CDR2 are SNHLY and FYNNEI. The CDR3 extends over 13 amino acids. V lost 11 bases and J lost 5, with 18 bases in between. The CDR3 bases are TGTGCCGCAAGAGGGCCGCTGGGGGAGACCCAGTACTTC. It codes for CAARGPLGETQYF.

This clonotype came up many times. The chain employs TRBV7-8 and TRBJ2-3; a possible D gene is TRBD2 (6 bases). Trimming took off 1 base at V and 10 bases at J, with 21 bases between the two ends. Per the germline V gene, CDR1 is SGHVS and CDR2 is FQNEAQ. CDR3 length: 16 amino acids. In DNA, the CDR3 is TGTGCCAGCAGCTTAGGAGCGGGTCTGCCCACGGGGGCGCAGTATTTT. This gives the protein CASSLGAGLPTGAQYF.

This clonotype has a handful of counts. The V and J genes are TRBV4-1 and TRBJ1-2, with TRBD1 matching 7 bases. Germline-derived CDR1 and CDR2 are MGHRA and YSYEKL. This CDR3 is 15 amino acids long. Losses at the gene ends were 4 bases for V and 8 bases for J; bases not matched to a gene: 13. This CDR3 is CASSLRQGGKGGYTF. DNA of the CDR3: TGCGCCAGCAGCCTAAGACAGGGAGGGAAGGGAGGCTACACCTTC.

J is TRBJ2-7 and V is TRBV7-2; D may be TRBD1 (6 bases). This CDR3 has 13 amino acids. Trimming cost V 5 bases and J 3 bases, with 11 bases left between them. Germline CDR1 reads SGHTA; CDR2 reads FQGNSA. The CDR3 reads CASSVQGFYEQYF. CDR3 coding DNA: TGTGCCAGCAGCGTACAGGGTTTCTACGAGCAGTACTTC.

A few counts support this clonotype. The rearrangement uses TRBV9 and TRBJ1-1; D uncertain. Between the trimmed V and J ends, which lost 0 bases and 7 bases, there was a span of 10 bases. From germline, CDR1 is SGDLS and CDR2 YYNGEE. The CDR3 has 13 amino acids. This CDR3 is CASSVGHWDEAFF. CDR3 nucleotides: TGTGCCAGCAGCGTAGGACACTGGGATGAAGCTTTCTTT.

In its sample, this clonotype was seen many times. V gene TRBV19 combines with J gene TRBJ1-5; D remains unclear. Germline values: CDR1 LNHDA, CDR2 SQIVND (reference sequence). The germline V and J ends were trimmed by 9 bases and 7 bases, with 13 bases remaining between them. The CDR3 is made up of 12 amino acids. In DNA form, the CDR3 reads TGTGCCAGGGACGGGTCGGGCCAGCCCCAGCATTTT. Protein: CARDGSGQPQHF.

This clonotype was detected many times. The gene calls are TRBV7-8 and TRBJ2-7, with D unresolved. Germline V CDR1 and CDR2: SGHVS, FQNEAQ. The V gene lost 6 bases and the J gene lost 5 bases, with 8 bases spanning the gap. This CDR3 region has 11 residues. CDR3 nucleotides: TGTGCCAGCAGTTCCACGGACGAGCAGTACTTC. It yields the protein CASSSTDEQYF.

The rearrangement links TRBV12-3 or TRBV12-4 to TRBJ2-3; D is ambiguous. The CDR3 contains 13 residues. The germline V and J ends were trimmed by 6 bases and 2 bases, with 9 bases remaining between them. The DNA of the CDR3 is TGTGCCAGCAGACCAGACACCACAGATACGCAGTATTTT. Translating it yields CASRPDTTDTQYF.